Below are 17 T cell receptor beta chains sequenced from a single sample in a study of T cells after yellow fever vaccination. TCRdb reprocessed the 5' RACE reads via MiXCR and lists one record per CDR3 protein. The data contain approximately 580,000 distinct CDR3 sequences, roughly a sixth of them singletons. The specimen comprised PBMCs, sampled about 5 days after the first yellow fever vaccination. The receptors derive from a man in his late teens or twenties who received the YFV17D yellow fever vaccine.

Here the CDR3 reads CASSFSGVSYGYTF. CDR3 nucleotides: TGTGCCAGCAGCTTCTCGGGAGTGAGCTATGGCTACACCTTC. The chain couples TRBV7-2 to TRBJ1-2; no reliable D call. V was cut by 3 bases and J by 4 bases, with 12 bases left in between. Looked up from germline, CDR1 is SGHTA and CDR2 is FQGNSA. This CDR3 has 14 residues.

The CDR3 DNA follows: TGTGCCAGCAGCTTAATGGGGGCGGAGACCCAGTACTTC. Translated: CASSLMGAETQYF. The V call is TRBV5-6, the J call TRBJ2-5; perhaps TRBD1 as D (6 bases). Germline V CDR1 and CDR2: SGHDT, YYEEEE. The length of the CDR3 is 13 residues. V lost 2 bases and J 5 bases, leaving 10 bases between the germline ends. The whole variable domain, filled in from reference TRBV5-6 and TRBJ2-5, reads DAGVTQSPTHLIKTRGQQVTLRCSPKSGHDTVSWYQQALGQGPQFIFQYYEEEERQRGNFPDRFSGHQFPNYSSELNVNALLLGDSALYLCASSLMGAETQYFGPGTRLLVL.

This clonotype has a handful of counts. The chain combines TRBV7-2 with TRBJ1-2; tentatively, D is TRBD1 (5 bases). The V gene's germline CDR1 is SGHTA and CDR2 FQGNSA. The CDR3 runs 16 residues. V was cut by 2 bases and J by 4 bases, with 17 bases left in between. CDR3 loop: CASSLTGGTPSYGYTF. As DNA, the CDR3 is TGTGCCAGCAGCTTAACAGGAGGGACTCCCAGCTATGGCTACACCTTC.

This clonotype was observed a handful of times. CDR3 sequence: CASSQEVGSPLHF. The CDR3 coding sequence is TGTGCCAGCAGCCAAGAGGTGGGATCACCCCTCCACTTT. The chain links TRBV3-1 to TRBJ1-6; D is uncertain. V was cut by 0 bases and J by 10 bases, with 7 bases left in between. CDR1 LGHDT and CDR2 YNNKEL come from the germline V gene (reference sequence). This CDR3 is built from 13 residues. Combining the CDR3 with reference TRBV3-1 and TRBJ1-6 gives the whole variable domain DTAVSQTPKYLVTQMGNDKSIKCEQNLGHDTMYWYKQDSKKFLKIMFSYNNKELIINETVPNRFSPKSPDKAHLNLHINSLELGDSAVYFCASSQEVGSPLHFGNGTRLTVT.

The chain employs TRBV4-2 and TRBJ2-5; D is ambiguous. The length of the CDR3 is 13 residues. Per the germline V gene, CDR1 is LGHNA and CDR2 is YNFKEQ. The V end lost 1 base, the J end lost 3 bases, and 6 bases lay between the germline ends. The chain's CDR3 is CASSQVAEETQYF. Written as DNA, the CDR3 is TGTGCCAGCAGCCAAGTCGCGGAAGAGACCCAGTACTTC.

This clonotype has at least ten counts. The chain carries TRBV18 and TRBJ2-3; D may match TRBD1 or TRBD2 (7 bases each). The V gene's germline CDR1 is KGHSH and CDR2 LQKENI. The CDR3 sequence is 15 residues long. Trimming cost V 2 bases and J 3 bases, with 12 bases left between them. CDR3 region: CASSPNRGGTDTQYF. The CDR3 DNA sequence: TGTGCCAGCTCACCAAACAGGGGAGGGACAGATACGCAGTATTTT.

The gene calls are TRBV6-2 or TRBV6-3 and TRBJ1-1, with 11 bases that match TRBD1. Germline CDR1 MNHEY, CDR2 SVGEGT. V shed 2 bases and J 6 bases; nucleotides not matched to a gene: 11. The CDR3 is 17 residues long. CDR3 coding DNA: TGTGCCAGCAGTTACAACGCGTTCCGGGACAGGGGGTCTGAAGCTTTCTTT. This translates into CASSYNAFRDRGSEAFF.

The chain links TRBV4-2 to TRBJ1-6; D is perhaps TRBD1 (5 bases). Germline V gene lookup returns CDR1 LGHNA and CDR2 YNFKEQ. V was clipped by 7 bases and J by 3 bases, with 16 bases between them. This CDR3 region has 16 residues. CDR3 amino acids: CASNVGTLGYNSPLHF. CDR3 DNA sequence: TGTGCCAGCAACGTTGGGACGTTGGGCTATAATTCACCCCTCCACTTT.

The chain carries TRBV25-1 and TRBJ2-1, with TRBD1 identical over 8 bases. The trim removed 5 bases at V and 4 bases at J, leaving 10 bases unmatched. Germline V lookup: CDR1 MGHDK, CDR2 SYGVNS. CDR3 length: 16 amino acids. Here the CDR3 reads CASSSQDRVGYNEQFF. CDR3 DNA sequence: TGTGCCAGCAGTTCGCAGGACAGGGTTGGGTACAATGAGCAGTTCTTC. Looking up the rest from reference TRBV25-1 and TRBJ2-1 gives the full variable domain: EADIYQTPRYLVIGTGKKITLECSQTMGHDKMYWYQQDPGMELHLIHYSYGVNSTEKGDLSSESTVSRIRTEHFPLTLESARPSHTSQYLCASSSQDRVGYNEQFFGPGTRLTVL.

This clonotype showed up just a few times. The chain uses TRBV6-5 and TRBJ2-2; D possibly corresponds to TRBD2 (6 bases). Germline-derived CDR1 and CDR2 are MNHEY and SVGAGI. This CDR3 region has 14 residues. The ends were cut back, 5 bases at V and 8 bases at J, with 15 bases in the middle. CDR3: CASSHTSRAGELFF. CDR3 DNA sequence: TGTGCCAGCAGTCACACTAGCCGTGCTGGGGAGCTGTTTTTT.

This clonotype has only one observation. V is TRBV4-3 and J is TRBJ2-1; 11 bases map to TRBD2. Per the germline V gene, CDR1 is LGHNA and CDR2 is YSLEER. The CDR3 contains 16 residues. The ends lost 2 bases at V and 8 bases at J; junction bases unmatched: 8. The CDR3 DNA reads as TGCGCCAGCAGCCAACTATATAGCGGGGGGGCTGATGAGCAGTTCTTC. Its translation is CASSQLYSGGADEQFF.

This clonotype was seen more than once but under ten times. The gene calls are TRBV4-2 and TRBJ1-2; tentative D call: TRBD1 (5 bases). Germline CDR1 reads LGHNA; CDR2 reads YNFKEQ. The CDR3 is 15 residues long. V shed 0 bases and J shed 5 bases, with 13 bases lying between them. The DNA for the CDR3 is TGTGCCAGCAGCCAAGAGGTAGCCGGGGGTTATGGCTACACCTTC. Residues: CASSQEVAGGYGYTF.

The chain is built from TRBV29-1 and TRBJ2-1; D is tentatively TRBD1 or TRBD2 (5 bases each). CDR1 is SQVTM, CDR2 ANQGSEA, per germline. The V and J ends lost 6 bases and 7 bases respectively, with 16 bases between them. The CDR3 runs to 13 residues. The CDR3 bases are TGCAGCGTCGAATCCGGGACGTCAAATGAGCAGTTCTTC. It translates to CSVESGTSNEQFF.

This clonotype was picked up a small number of times. The genes are TRBV9 and TRBJ2-7, with TRBD2 as a possible D gene (5 bases). Germline V gene data show CDR1 as SGDLS and CDR2 as YYNGEE. The CDR3 sequence is 15 residues long. Trimming shortened V by 0 bases and J by 6 bases, and 16 bases separated the two germline ends. CDR3 residues: CASSVGEGMTGEQYF. CDR3 DNA sequence: TGTGCCAGCAGCGTAGGAGAGGGAATGACGGGCGAGCAGTACTTC.

This clonotype was picked up a small number of times. J is TRBJ2-3 and V is TRBV11-2; either TRBD1 or TRBD2 may supply D (5 bases each). Germline CDR1 is SGHAT and CDR2 is FQNNGV. This CDR3 has 15 residues. Between the trimmed V and J ends, which lost 0 bases and 4 bases, there was a span of 11 bases. DNA of the CDR3: TGTGCCAGCAGCTTAGAGTGGCAGGGAGCAGATACGCAGTATTTT. Translating it yields CASSLEWQGADTQYF.

This clonotype was counted only a few times. CDR3 sequence reads: CASQANNEKLFF. The CDR3 DNA is TGTGCCTCACAGGCTAATAATGAAAAACTGTTTTTT. The chain is built from TRBV6-6 and TRBJ1-4; D possibly corresponds to TRBD1 (5 bases). CDR1 is MNHNY, CDR2 SVGAGI, per germline (reference sequence). The CDR3 runs 12 residues. Trimming took 11 bases from V and 4 from J, leaving 11 bases between them.

For the CDR3, the DNA is TGTGCCAGCAGCACCCGGACCGAGAGCTCCTATAATTCACCCCTCCACTTT. It codes for CASSTRTESSYNSPLHF. The chain has TRBV21-1 and TRBJ1-6; the table's D call, TRBD1, has no DNA check behind it. TRBV21-1 is termed a pseudogene. This CDR3 region has 17 residues.